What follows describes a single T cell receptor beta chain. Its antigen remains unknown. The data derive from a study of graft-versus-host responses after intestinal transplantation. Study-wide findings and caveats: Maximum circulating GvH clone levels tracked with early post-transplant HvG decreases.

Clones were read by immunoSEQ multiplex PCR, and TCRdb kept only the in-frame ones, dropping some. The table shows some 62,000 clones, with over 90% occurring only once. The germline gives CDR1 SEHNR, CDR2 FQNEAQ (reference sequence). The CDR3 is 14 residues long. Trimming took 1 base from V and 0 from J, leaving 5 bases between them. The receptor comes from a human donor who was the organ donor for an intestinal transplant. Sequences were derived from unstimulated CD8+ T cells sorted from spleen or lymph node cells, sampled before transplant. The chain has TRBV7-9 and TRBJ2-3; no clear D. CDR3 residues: CASSLGLSTDTQYF. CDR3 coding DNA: TGTGCCAGCAGCTTAGGGCTGAGCACAGATACGCAGTATTTT.